These 25 T cell receptor beta chains were all obtained from the same sample, sequenced in a study of blood T cell repertoires in COVID-19. The protocol was immunoSEQ multiplex PCR, while the TCRdb copy is restricted to in-frame clones and leaves out a portion. The table records about 180,000 clones, 80% to 90% of them present only once. The sequencing sample was made of peripheral blood. These TCRs come from a woman older than 75 with COVID-19, enrolled during active disease.

This chain links TRBV25-1 with TRBJ2-5, with D possibly being TRBD2 (7 bases). Germline CDR1 and CDR2: MGHDK and SYGVNS. Deletions cut 4 bases from V and 2 bases from J, with 17 bases between. The CDR3 has 16 residues. For the CDR3, the DNA is TGTGCCAGCAGTGCCTGGGGAGGGGGAAGGCAAGAGACCCAGTACTTC. It yields the protein CASSAWGGGRQETQYF.

The CDR3 loop reads CASSVRYRRSNEQFF. DNA for the CDR3: TGTGCCAGCAGCGTACGATACCGGAGGAGCAATGAGCAGTTCTTC. V usage is TRBV7-6 and J usage is TRBJ2-1, with D possibly TRBD2 on 5 matching bases. Germline assignment: CDR1 SGHVS and CDR2 FNYEAQ. Trimming stripped 5 bases from V and 6 bases from J, with 17 bases between. The CDR3 is made up of 15 amino acids.

CDR3 in amino acids: CASSIDPGQNYGYTF. The CDR3 coding sequence is TGTGCCAGCAGCATAGATCCGGGACAGAACTATGGCTACACCTTC. V gene TRBV7-2 combines with J gene TRBJ1-2, with 7 bases that match TRBD1. CDR3 length: 15 residues. Unmatched junction bases numbered 8, after V lost 5 bases and J lost 2 bases. Germline V CDR1 and CDR2: SGHTA, FQGNSA. The full variable domain, rest sourced from reference TRBV7-2 and TRBJ1-2, is GAGVSQSPSNKVTEKGKDVELRCDPISGHTALYWYRQSLGQGLEFLIYFQGNSAPDKSGLPSDRFSAERTGGSVSTLTIQRTQQEDSAVYLCASSIDPGQNYGYTFGSGTRLTVV.

This chain uses TRBV5-1 with TRBJ2-7, with D uncertain. The CDR3 is 14 amino acids. V lost 0 bases to trimming and J lost 3 bases, with 10 bases between them. Germline CDR1 is SGHRS and CDR2 is YFSETQ. The CDR3 here is CASSLALSGYEQYF. The CDR3 region has the DNA TGCGCCAGCAGCTTGGCCTTGTCAGGCTACGAGCAGTACTTC.

The rearrangement links TRBV18 to TRBJ1-1; possible D gene TRBD1, 5 bases. V was clipped by 1 base and J by 3 bases, with 9 bases between them. Germline-derived CDR1 and CDR2 are KGHSH and LQKENI. CDR3 length: 14 amino acids. CDR3 protein: CASSPHPGYTEAFF. CDR3 nucleotides: TGTGCCAGCTCACCACATCCAGGGTACACTGAAGCTTTCTTT.

The chain links TRBV2 to TRBJ2-5, with D possibly TRBD2 on 6 matching bases. From germline, CDR1 is SNHLY and CDR2 FYNNEI. The CDR3 loop spans 13 amino acids. V was trimmed by 5 bases and J by 2 bases, leaving 9 bases between them. In DNA, the CDR3 is TGTGCCAGCAGTCGTCGGGAGCAAGAGACCCAGTACTTC. Translating gives CASSRREQETQYF.

The chain combines TRBV5-1 with TRBJ2-5; 9 nucleotides line up with TRBD2. The germline gives CDR1 SGHRS, CDR2 YFSETQ. The CDR3 has 16 residues. J gave up 2 bases and V 4 bases, and 9 bases lay outside the gene matches. DNA for the CDR3: TGCGCCAGCAGCCCGTGGACTAGCGTGCCACAAGAGACCCAGTACTTC. Protein: CASSPWTSVPQETQYF.

This clone was seen only a few times. This chain uses TRBV5-6 with TRBJ1-2; 8 bases match TRBD1. The CDR3 has 15 amino acids. Germline-derived CDR1 and CDR2 are SGHDT and YYEEEE. The V gene end was trimmed by 5 bases and the J gene end by 4 bases; junction bases not matched to a gene: 10. CDR3 sequence: CASRKRTGNGYGYTF. CDR3 in DNA: TGTGCCAGCAGGAAACGGACAGGGAATGGCTATGGCTACACCTTC.

V is TRBV10-2 and J is TRBJ1-5, with 10 bases aligning to TRBD1. Unmatched junction bases numbered 4, after V lost 10 bases and J lost 4 bases. CDR3 length: 13 amino acids. CDR1 is WSHSY, CDR2 SAAADI, per germline. CDR3 nucleotide sequence: TGCGCCACTTTGGACAGGGGGAATCAGCCCCAGCATTTT. This sequence encodes CATLDRGNQPQHF.

The chain employs TRBV15 and TRBJ2-1; TRBD2 matches 8 bases. From germline, CDR1 is LNHNV and CDR2 YYDKDF (reference sequence). The CDR3 totals 15 residues. V lost 0 bases and J lost 8; bases outside the gene matches: 6. CDR3 sequence reads: CATSRDREGLYEQFF. The CDR3 bases are TGTGCCACCAGCAGAGATCGGGAGGGCCTCTATGAGCAGTTCTTC.

The chain employs TRBV5-5 and TRBJ2-1; perhaps TRBD2 as D (6 bases). CDR1 and CDR2 (germline): SGHKS, YYEKEE (reference sequence). The CDR3 length is 19 residues. V lost 4 bases and J 1 base, leaving 24 bases between the germline ends. This chain's CDR3 is CASSRLARVGGESYNEQFF. In DNA form, the CDR3 reads TGTGCCAGCAGCCGTCTCGCCCGTGTCGGAGGGGAGTCCTACAATGAGCAGTTCTTC.

This CDR3 reads CSVEGGARSYEQYF. CDR3 DNA: TGCAGCGTTGAAGGGGGAGCGAGGTCCTACGAGCAGTACTTC. This chain connects TRBV29-1 to TRBJ2-7; D might be TRBD2 (5 bases). This CDR3 is 14 amino acids long. Trimming removed 1 base at V and 1 base at J, with 11 bases between. Germline-derived CDR1 and CDR2 are SQVTM and ANQGSEA.

J is TRBJ2-1 and V is TRBV5-1; 10 bases fit TRBD2. The CDR3 has 16 amino acids. The V gene's germline CDR1 is SGHRS and CDR2 YFSETQ. V lost 3 bases to trimming and J lost 1 base; unmatched junction nucleotides: 4. CDR3 coding DNA: TGCGCCAGCAGCTCTTCTAGCGGGGGATCCTACAATGAGCAGTTCTTC. Translation gives CASSSSSGGSYNEQFF.

The DNA of the CDR3 is TGTGCCAGCAGTGTGGACAGTTATAATGAGCAGTTCTTC. This codes for CASSVDSYNEQFF. The rearrangement joins TRBV2 to TRBJ2-1; D is possibly TRBD1 (6 bases). The CDR3 loop spans 13 amino acids. Germline-derived CDR1 and CDR2 are SNHLY and FYNNEI. V gave up 4 bases and J gave up 7 bases, with 11 bases separating them.

This clone has a single count. The chain carries TRBV20-1 and TRBJ2-1; TRBD2 is a possible D gene (6 bases). Germline V lookup: CDR1 DFQATT, CDR2 SNEGSKA (reference sequence). CDR3 length: 16 residues. V gave up 3 bases and J gave up 0 bases, with 15 bases separating them. CDR3 loop: CSASPSSASSYNEQFF. The DNA of the CDR3 is TGCAGTGCTAGTCCATCTAGCGCGAGCTCCTACAATGAGCAGTTCTTC.

The gene calls are TRBV21-1 and TRBJ1-5; TRBD1, the D gene given by the table, was not confirmed from the DNA. TRBV21-1 is annotated as a pseudogene. The CDR3 totals 14 residues. Here the CDR3 reads CASSKNRVNQPQHF. The CDR3 DNA reads as TGTGCCAGCAGCAAAAACAGGGTCAATCAGCCCCAGCATTTT.

CDR3 coding DNA: TGTGCCAGCAGCTTGTACCAGGTTAATGAAAAACTGTTTTTT. As protein: CASSLYQVNEKLFF. J is TRBJ1-4 and V is TRBV5-5; D not resolved. Per the germline V gene, CDR1 is SGHKS and CDR2 is YYEKEE (reference sequence). The CDR3 contains 14 residues. Trimming removed 1 base from V and 4 bases from J, with 8 bases in between.

This sequence joins TRBV2 and TRBJ2-2; 9 nucleotides match TRBD2. Per the germline V gene, CDR1 is SNHLY and CDR2 is FYNNEI. The CDR3 totals 17 residues. After removal of 3 bases from V and 4 bases from J, the junction contained 9 bases not matched to a gene. The chain's CDR3 is CASSDMVAGAVTGELFF. The DNA for the CDR3 is TGTGCCAGCAGTGACATGGTAGCGGGAGCGGTCACCGGGGAGCTGTTTTTT.

This chain links TRBV11-2 with TRBJ2-3, with D perhaps matching TRBD2 (5 bases). Germline CDR1 and CDR2: SGHAT and FQNNGV. Trimming shortened V by 6 bases and J by 4 bases, and 8 bases separated the two germline ends. This CDR3 is 12 amino acids long. CDR3 nucleotides: TGTGCCAGCAGGGGAGAGGCAGATACGCAGTATTTT. Translation gives CASRGEADTQYF.

This sequence joins TRBV7-2 and TRBJ1-4, with 9 bases identical to TRBD1. The junction had 5 bases not matched to a gene; V was cut back by 1 base and J by 8 bases. Germline loops: CDR1 SGHTA, CDR2 FQGNSA. This CDR3 is 15 amino acids long. CDR3 amino acids: CASSLDGTGNEKLFF. Here the CDR3 DNA reads TGTGCCAGCAGCTTAGATGGGACAGGGAACGAAAAACTGTTTTTT.

The chain couples TRBV19 to TRBJ1-2; no clear D gene. The CDR3 length is 12 residues. CDR1 is LNHDA, CDR2 SQIVND, per germline (reference sequence). The V gene lost 11 bases and the J gene lost 2 bases, with 12 bases spanning the gap. CDR3: CAGSHGNYGYTF. In nucleotides, the CDR3 is TGTGCCGGAAGCCACGGGAACTATGGCTACACCTTC.

J is TRBJ2-7 and V is TRBV28; perhaps TRBD2 as D (5 bases). Germline loops: CDR1 MDHEN, CDR2 SYDVKM. V lost 3 bases, J lost 1 base, and 13 bases lay in between. This CDR3 comprises 15 residues. CDR3 residues: CASSLALARSYEQYF. The CDR3 DNA reads as TGTGCCAGCAGTTTGGCCTTAGCGCGTTCCTACGAGCAGTACTTC.

The chain employs TRBV18 and TRBJ1-6; 8 bases are shared with TRBD1. CDR3 length equals 16 residues. In germline, CDR1 is KGHSH, CDR2 LQKENI. V gave up 2 bases and J gave up 9 bases; unmatched junction bases: 9. The CDR3 region is CASSPVRRQGISPLHF. The CDR3 region has the DNA TGTGCCAGCTCACCAGTTCGTAGACAGGGGATTTCACCCCTCCACTTT.

This clone was counted once. The genes are TRBV29-1 and TRBJ2-7; D is perhaps TRBD1 (7 bases). CDR3 length: 12 amino acids. Trimming pared 7 bases from V and 2 bases from J, leaving 12 bases between. The germline CDR1 and CDR2 sequences are SQVTM and ANQGSEA. CDR3 sequence (DNA): TGCAGCGCCCAGGGGGGACCCTACGAGCAGTACTTC. It codes for CSAQGGPYEQYF.

This clone was seen only a few times. The CDR3 is CASSIRENNSPLHF. Written as DNA, the CDR3 is TGTGCCAGTAGTATTCGAGAGAATAATTCACCCCTCCACTTT. The chain is built from TRBV19 and TRBJ1-6; D is ambiguous. V lost 3 bases to trimming and J lost 5 bases, with 8 bases between them. Germline V gene lookup returns CDR1 LNHDA and CDR2 SQIVND (reference sequence). CDR3 length equals 14 residues.